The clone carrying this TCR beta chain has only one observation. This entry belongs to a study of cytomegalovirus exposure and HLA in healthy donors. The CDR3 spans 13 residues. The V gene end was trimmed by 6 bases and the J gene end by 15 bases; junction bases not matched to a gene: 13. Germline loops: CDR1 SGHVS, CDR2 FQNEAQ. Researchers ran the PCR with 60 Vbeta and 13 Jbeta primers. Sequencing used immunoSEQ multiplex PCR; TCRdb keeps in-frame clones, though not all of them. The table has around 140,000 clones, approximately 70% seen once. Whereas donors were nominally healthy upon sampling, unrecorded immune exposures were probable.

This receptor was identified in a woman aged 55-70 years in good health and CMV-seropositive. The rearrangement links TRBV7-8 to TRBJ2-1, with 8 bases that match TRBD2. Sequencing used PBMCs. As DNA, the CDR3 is TGTGCCAGCAGGTTCGGGGGACTAGGAAGGATGTTCTTC. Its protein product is CASRFGGLGRMFF.